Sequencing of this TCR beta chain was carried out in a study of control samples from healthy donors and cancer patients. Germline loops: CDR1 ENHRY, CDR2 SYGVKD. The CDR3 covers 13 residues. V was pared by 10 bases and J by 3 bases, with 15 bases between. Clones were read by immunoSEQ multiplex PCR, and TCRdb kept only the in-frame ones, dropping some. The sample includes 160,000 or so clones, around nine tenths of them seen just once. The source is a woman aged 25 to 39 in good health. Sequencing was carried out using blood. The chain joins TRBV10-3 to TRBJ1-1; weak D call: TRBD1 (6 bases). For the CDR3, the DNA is TGTGCCAGCCAGGGGAGGGGGGACACTGAAGCTTTCTTT. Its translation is CASQGRGDTEAFF.